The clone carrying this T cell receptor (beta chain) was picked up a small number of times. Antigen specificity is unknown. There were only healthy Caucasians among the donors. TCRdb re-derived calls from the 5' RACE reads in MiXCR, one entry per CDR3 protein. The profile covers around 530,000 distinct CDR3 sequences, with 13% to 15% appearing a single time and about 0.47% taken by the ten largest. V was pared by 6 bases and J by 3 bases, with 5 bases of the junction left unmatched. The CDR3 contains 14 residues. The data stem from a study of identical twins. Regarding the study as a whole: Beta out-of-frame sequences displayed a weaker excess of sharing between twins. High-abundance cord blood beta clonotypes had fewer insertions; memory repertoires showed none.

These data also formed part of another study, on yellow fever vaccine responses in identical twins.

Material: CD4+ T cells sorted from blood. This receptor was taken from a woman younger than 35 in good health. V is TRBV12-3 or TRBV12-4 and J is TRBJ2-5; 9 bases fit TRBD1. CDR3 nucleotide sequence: TGTGCCAGCAGACAGGGGGCGGGTAAAGAGACCCAGTACTTC. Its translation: CASRQGAGKETQYF.